The rows below give T cell receptor beta chains drawn from one sample of a study of T cell responses to AZD1222 COVID-19 vaccine. Produced via immunoSEQ multiplex PCR; TCRdb's table is partial and in-frame only. This sample yields roughly 70,000 clones, of which around 74% are seen a single time; approximately 23% belongs to the top ten. Source: peripheral blood, taken on day 0 of MenACWY control vaccination. The source is an adult in good health. CDR3s include the opening cysteine and the closing phenylalanine or tryptophan. The D gene is left open where the match is weak. Clone size is stated in some rows and not others, as once, few, many or a class when expanded.

V gene	J gene	CDR3 length	clone size	D gene	CDR3 DNA	CDR3 protein
TRBV6-6	TRBJ1-1	13	NA	TRBD1	TGTGCCAGCAGTGCTACAGGGGAAACTGAGGCTTTCTTT	CASSATGETEAFF
TRBV5-1	TRBJ2-2	16	NA	TRBD2	TGCGCCAGCAGCAGGAGCGGGAGGGTGGACACCGGGGAGCTGTTTTTT	CASSRSGRVDTGELFF
TRBV28	TRBJ2-2	15	NA	NA	TGTGCCAGCAGTCGCCCAGGGCAGAACACCGGGGAGCTGTTTTTT	CASSRPGQNTGELFF
TRBV2	TRBJ1-2	14	NA	TRBD1	TGTGCCAGCAGCCGGGACAGGGTGAAGTTGGGCTACACCTTC	CASSRDRVKLGYTF
TRBV5-5	TRBJ2-1	16	few	NA	TGTGCCAGCAGCTTCCAAGCCATCAGCTCCTACAATGAGCAGTTCTTC	CASSFQAISSYNEQFF
TRBV3-1/TRBV3-2	TRBJ2-2	12	NA	NA	TGTGCCAGCAGCCAAGTCACCGGGGAGCTGTTTTTT	CASSQVTGELFF
TRBV5-6	TRBJ1-3	15	NA	NA	TGTGCCAGCAGCTTGCCCGGGGCGGGTGGAAACACCATATATTTT	CASSLPGAGGNTIYF
TRBV2	TRBJ1-1	13	NA	NA	TGTGTCAGCTCTCGGGCAGGGAACACTGAAGCTTTCTTT	CVSSRAGNTEAFF
TRBV11-2	TRBJ2-3	17	few	TRBD2	TGTGCCAGCAGCATCCGCAGTGTGGGACTAGTCACTGATACGCAGTATTTT	CASSIRSVGLVTDTQYF
TRBV6-5	TRBJ1-1	15	NA	NA	TGTGCCAGCAGTTATGATTGGGATCGGGTCACTGAAGCTTTCTTT	CASSYDWDRVTEAFF